This T cell receptor beta chain was identified in a study of cytomegalovirus exposure and HLA in healthy donors (dated by TCRdb to the late 2010s). Concerning the study at large: An earlier analysis of about 560 of the donors reported 276 Gb of sequence data and 117 million unique TCR beta sequences obtained from some 200 million T cells. An early release that covered more than 550 HLA-typed donors contained about 300 gigabases of sequencing data and 75 million to 100 million unique TCR sequences. The study combined high-throughput TCR immunosequencing, statistical association of individual TCRs with disease status, and machine learning to predict cytomegalovirus infection status. A separate validation cohort of over a hundred different subjects was used in addition to the approximately 610-subject first cohort. A later analysis re-analyzed previously published TCR beta repertoires from 666 donors and added high-resolution HLA genotyping to study TCR occurrence patterns. Both class I and class II loci were covered by HLA typing, at four-digit resolution. The study aimed to test whether cataloging public T cell receptors could reveal signatures of past pathogen exposure. The T cell repertoires of around 730 subjects were profiled by immunosequencing and related to cytomegalovirus serostatus. Of the roughly 410 genotyped donors, roughly 76% were placed in the genetic ancestry cluster associated with self-reported Caucasian donors. Genome-wide SNP genotypes for about 55% of the roughly 670 donors were used in a later genetic analysis, which treated that subset as a discovery cohort. Several DR-DQ haplotypes were treated as single units for association and clustering because of strong linkage in the cohort. All discovery cohort repertoires had been generated using a single sequencing platform. The later analysis used no new phenotypic data to find candidate immune exposures, relying instead on TCR beta sequences and their occurrence across donors. Among 300 to 450 genotyped donors of the cohort, an average of about 240,000 unique TCR beta nucleotide sequences were sequenced per donor, roughly a sixth of them non-productive. Donor age, sex, ethnicity and CMV serostatus were compiled together with the repertoire data. An earlier analysis of several hundred of the donors applied high-throughput TCR beta sequencing to assess whether each TCR beta V gene segment acted as functional or pseudogenic. Typing coverage differed by locus: A, B, C, DRB1 and DQB1 were typed in roughly 629-630 donors, DQA1 in about 550, DPA1 in some 610, and DPB1 in 450 to 480. General study outcomes and caveats: CMV serostatus was the only immune exposure information available for the cohort. According to a later analysis, parvovirus B19, influenza, CMV and Epstein-Barr virus appeared linked to several top co-occurrence clusters. A later analysis found that most CMV-associated TCR beta chains appeared HLA-restricted, with HLA associations seemingly driven largely by CMV exposure. A few of the identified cytomegalovirus-associated TCR beta chains were confirmed in vitro to be specific for cytomegalovirus antigens. Linkage disequilibrium might explain the correlated functional status among segregating V segments, but an unknown experimental factor could not be excluded. While some public TCRs were present in many individuals, most TCR sequences turned up only very rarely across donors. Sequencing depth was assumed to be roughly uniform across donors in the presence/absence analyses, though that assumption may not hold. Some IMGT-functional V segments, including TRBV6-2 and TRBV6-3, could not be distinguished by the 87-base-pair reads and were therefore excluded. Compared with equally common non-associated chains, HLA-associated TCR beta chains in a later analysis were more clonally expanded and had lower generation probabilities. HLA typing was unavailable for some donors at each locus, so association tests used only the typed subset. The authors suggested that the approach could potentially be generalized to other disease states and immunological phenotypes. According to a later analysis, TCR association rates differed among HLA loci, with DRB1 alleles showing the most associated TCRs and HLA-C alleles showing the fewest. The study listed 164 TCR beta chains as associated with cytomegalovirus. Because counts were too low, 15 to 20 rarely observed V segments, including chromosome 9 orphons, were excluded from the earlier analysis of 500 to 700 of the donors. At a false discovery rate of 0.05, a later analysis linked 16,951 TCR beta sequences to specific HLA alleles. V-gene and J-gene trimming of TCR beta chains was associated with a missense DCLRE1C variant in a later genetic analysis, and the association was replicated in an independent cohort. The classifier was reported to diagnose cytomegalovirus status with high specificity and sensitivity in both the original and validation cohorts. Strong co-occurrence of HLA alleles, especially DR and DQ, made assigning TCR associations to individual alleles difficult. A later genetic analysis reported fewer N-insertions in productive TCRs among donors in an Asian-associated ancestry cluster than the roughly 620-donor mean. A further reported finding was that TCR beta sequences accurately predicted the HLA-A and HLA-B alleles for most subjects in the first cohort. The cohort was sequenced for TCR beta chains only, and without alpha or paired-chain data the features that could be detected were limited. A group of highly shared sequence variants was considered likely to be a technical artifact of the sequencing pipeline. An earlier analysis of some 560 of the donors showed that most TCR beta V segments appeared in productive rearrangements either about 90% or about 30% of the time, which broadly matched IMGT annotations.

Library method: the immunoSEQ multiplex PCR assay. For the multiplex PCR, a mixture combining 60 forward primers for TCR Vbeta segments and 13 reverse primers for TCR Jbeta segments was used. Amplification of the CDR3 region of rearranged TCR beta genes was performed with a multiplex PCR assay on genomic DNA. The Illumina HiSeq System was used to sequence the amplified TCR beta libraries as 87-base-pair reads. The original pipeline was this. In a later analysis, tens of millions of unique TCR beta chains were counted across the approximately 640 repertoires, and approximately 11 million of these chains were shared by at least two donors. Raw reads were error-corrected and collapsed into unique sequences with a nearest-neighbor algorithm that merged closely related sequences to remove PCR and sequencing errors. CDR3 sequences were aligned to IMGT reference sequences to assign V, D and J gene segments. For a sequence to be retained, at least a six-nucleotide match to both a V gene segment and a J gene segment was required. Rearrangements were classified as productive when the CDR3 lacked stop codons and remained in frame with V and J, and all other rearrangements were classified as non-productive. Following IMGT convention, CDR3 was defined as the stretch from the second conserved V-encoded cysteine up to the conserved J-encoded phenylalanine. Sequences without an unambiguous match to a single V gene segment were excluded from the earlier analysis of almost 600 of the donors. An earlier analysis of fewer than 650 of the donors classified V segments as functional when productive rearrangements were above 56.7% and as segregating when the standard deviation between donors was above 5%. A statistical classification framework was built for diagnosing cytomegalovirus status from the catalog of TCR beta chain sequences. In a later analysis, TCR nucleotide sequences were compared against IMGT/GENE-DB human TR gene sequences so that V and J genes could be assigned. The TCRdist pipeline was used in a later analysis to assign CDR3 sequences and most-parsimonious VDJ recombination scenarios. A later analysis defined each TCR beta chain by its CDR3 amino acid sequence plus V-gene family, and excluded reads lacking a unique V-gene family. In a later analysis, 450 to 600 highly shared, low-generation-probability nucleotide sequences were removed to address suspected cross-contamination and a sequencing artifact. A later analysis calculated a clonal expansion index for each public chain from normalized within-repertoire ranks of inferred template counts. Generation probabilities in a later analysis came from a VDJ recombination model fitted to out-of-frame rearrangements, and those results were checked against IGoR. In a later analysis, hypergeometric tests were used to score TCR-TCR, TCR-HLA and TCR-CMV co-occurrence, with a repertoire-size bias correction applied to TCR pairs. A later analysis estimated false discovery rates by permuting HLA or CMV assignments 20 times. In a later analysis, co-occurring TCRs were grouped with DBSCAN, and TCRdist sequence similarity was added when clustering was performed within HLA-allele-positive subsets. For co-occurrence clustering, repertoires with fewer than 30,000 or more than 120,000 public chains were excluded, along with a handful of repertoires with anomalous nucleotide sharing. TCRdb took this table from immuneACCESS and kept in-frame rearrangements with V and J called. Such tables lack part of the clones; where checked against another copy, unresolved V genes explain under half of the gap, and the rest is unexplained. From that table come the V and J calls and clone size; the DNA was used to work out D and trimming. Counted in this sample were 95,000 to 150,000 clones; roughly 80% of them appeared once. About 2.6% of the sample is taken by the ten largest.

This clone was detected only a few times. It has no known antigen specificity. Base qualities are not provided; no much larger clone lies one nucleotide away. The cohort comprised several hundred healthy bone marrow donors. All cohort members were sampled while nominally healthy, although unrecorded immune exposures were likely present. The donor tested CMV seropositive and was one of the 289 seropositive cohort members. A peripheral blood sample was provided by each donor, and peripheral blood mononuclear cells were used for TCR beta sequencing. Genomic DNA was extracted from the blood cell samples with the Qiagen DNeasy Blood Extraction Kit. Germline trimming amounts to 5 bases on V and 6 bases on J, with 4 as the count of junction bases outside the gene matches. CDR1 and CDR2 are drawn from the germline V gene: MGHRA, YSYEKL. The CDR3 holds 14 amino acids from the cysteine to the phenylalanine. Only the CDR3 region is kept as DNA, spanning 42 bases read in frame from base 1.

The sequence came from a woman aged 40 to 50 in good health and CMV-seropositive. The sequence joins TRBV4-1 to TRBJ1-4; TRBD1 aligns with 9 central bases. The sample was PBMCs. For the CDR3, the sequence is CASSYRQGDEKLFF. Here is the DNA: TGCGCCAGCAGCTACAGACAGGGGGATGAAAAACTGTTTTTT.